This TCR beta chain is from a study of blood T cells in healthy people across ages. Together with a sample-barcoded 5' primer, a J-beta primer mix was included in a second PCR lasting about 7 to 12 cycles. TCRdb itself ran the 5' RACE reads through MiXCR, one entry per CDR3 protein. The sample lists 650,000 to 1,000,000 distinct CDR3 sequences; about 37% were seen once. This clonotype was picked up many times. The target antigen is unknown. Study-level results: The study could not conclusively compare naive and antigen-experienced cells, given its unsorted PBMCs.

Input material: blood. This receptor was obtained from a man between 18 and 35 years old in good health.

Here the CDR3 reads CASSFRATDTQYF. The CDR3 DNA reads as TGTGCCAGCAGTTTTAGAGCCACAGATACGCAGTATTTT. The V gene is TRBV12-3 or TRBV12-4, the J gene TRBJ2-3; D gene ambiguous. Trimming took 3 bases from V and 2 from J, leaving 6 bases between them. This CDR3 is 13 amino acids long.